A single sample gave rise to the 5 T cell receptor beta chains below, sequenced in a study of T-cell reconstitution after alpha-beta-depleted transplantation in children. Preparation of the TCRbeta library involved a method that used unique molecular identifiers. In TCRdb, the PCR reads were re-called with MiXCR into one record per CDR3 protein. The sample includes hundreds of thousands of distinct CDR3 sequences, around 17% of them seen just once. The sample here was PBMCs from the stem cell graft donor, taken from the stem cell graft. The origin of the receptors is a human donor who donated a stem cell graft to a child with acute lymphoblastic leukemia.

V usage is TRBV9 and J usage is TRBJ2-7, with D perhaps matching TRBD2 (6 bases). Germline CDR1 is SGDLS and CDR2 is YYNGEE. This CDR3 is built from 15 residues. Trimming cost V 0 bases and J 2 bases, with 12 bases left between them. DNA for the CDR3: TGTGCCAGCAGCGTAGGCCCGGGACTGACCTACGAGCAGTACTTC. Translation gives CASSVGPGLTYEQYF.

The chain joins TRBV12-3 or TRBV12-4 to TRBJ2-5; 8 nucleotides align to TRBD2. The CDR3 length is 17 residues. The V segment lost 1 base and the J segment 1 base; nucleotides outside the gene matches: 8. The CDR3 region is CASSLGTSPGAQETQYF. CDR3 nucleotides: TGTGCCAGCAGTTTAGGGACTAGCCCGGGGGCCCAAGAGACCCAGTACTTC.

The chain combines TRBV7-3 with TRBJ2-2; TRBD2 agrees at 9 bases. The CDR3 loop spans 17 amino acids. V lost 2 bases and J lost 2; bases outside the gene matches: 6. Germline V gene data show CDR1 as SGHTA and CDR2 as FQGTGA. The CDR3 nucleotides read TGTGCCAGCAGCTTAGAGCTAGCGGGACGAAACACCGGGGAGCTGTTTTTT. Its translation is CASSLELAGRNTGELFF.

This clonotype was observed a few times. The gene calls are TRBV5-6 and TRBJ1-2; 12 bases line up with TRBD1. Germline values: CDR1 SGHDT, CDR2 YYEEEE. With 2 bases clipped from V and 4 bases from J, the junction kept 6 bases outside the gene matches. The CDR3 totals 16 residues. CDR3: CASSFGDRGRSYGYTF. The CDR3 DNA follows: TGTGCCAGCAGCTTTGGGGACAGGGGGCGCAGCTATGGCTACACCTTC.

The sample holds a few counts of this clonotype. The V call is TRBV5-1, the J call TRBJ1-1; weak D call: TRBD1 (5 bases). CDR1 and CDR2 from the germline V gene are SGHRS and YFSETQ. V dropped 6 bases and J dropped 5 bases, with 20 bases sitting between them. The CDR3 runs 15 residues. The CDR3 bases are TGCGCCAGCAAATTGGAGCCCGGGGCGCTGACTGAAGCTTTCTTT. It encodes CASKLEPGALTEAFF.